This is a list of T cell receptor beta chains from one sample in a study of blood T cell repertoires in COVID-19. Sequenced by immunoSEQ multiplex PCR; TCRdb stores in-frame clones only, minus some. The sample has under 300,000 clones; more than 75% are singletons. Specimen: PBMCs or T cells enriched from blood (not recorded which). These receptors came from a woman aged 50 to 60 who had been exposed to COVID-19. The CDR3 runs from the conserved cysteine through the conserved F or W. The order of the fields is clone size, J gene, D gene, V gene, CDR3 protein, CDR3 DNA. The D gene is left open where the match is weak. Clone size, where shown, is once, few, many, or a class for clones that have expanded.

. | TRBJ1-2 | . | TRBV11-2 | CASSPRAGSYTF | TGTGCCAGCAGCCCCCGCGCGGGGAGCTACACCTTC
once | TRBJ1-4 | . | TRBV5-1 | CASSLEGREEKLFF | TGCGCCAGCAGCTTGGAGGGGAGGGAAGAAAAACTGTTTTTT
. | TRBJ1-6 | . | TRBV5-1 | CASSLVGGLYNSPLHF | TGCGCCAGCAGCTTGGTGGGAGGCCTTTATAATTCACCCCTCCACTTT
. | TRBJ2-7 | . | TRBV6-5 | CATSGVIGRYEQYF | TGTGCCACCTCAGGGGTGATAGGGCGCTACGAGCAGTACTTC
. | TRBJ1-1 | TRBD1 | TRBV12-5 | CASGTENTEAFF | TGTGCTTCCGGGACAGAGAACACTGAAGCTTTCTTT
. | TRBJ1-2 | . | TRBV5-1 | CASSLGGGGYTF | TGCGCCAGCAGCTTGGGTGGCGGAGGCTACACCTTC
. | TRBJ1-2 | TRBD1 | TRBV5-1 | CASSARTGPDYGYTF | TGCGCCAGCAGCGCGAGGACAGGGCCCGACTATGGCTACACCTTC
. | TRBJ2-1 | TRBD2 | TRBV2 | CASRRTSGGSNEQFF | TGTGCCAGCAGGCGGACTAGCGGGGGCTCGAATGAGCAGTTCTTC
few | TRBJ2-2 | . | TRBV7-2 | CASSLRRLNTGELFF | TGTGCCAGCAGCTTAAGACGACTGAACACCGGGGAGCTGTTTTTT
. | TRBJ2-1 | . | TRBV10-3 | CAISASSGDYNEQFF | TGTGCCATCAGTGCGAGCTCGGGAGACTACAATGAGCAGTTCTTC
. | TRBJ1-6 | . | TRBV5-8 | CASSLEFRGTPLHF | TGTGCCAGCAGCCTGGAGTTTAGGGGGACACCCCTCCACTTT
few | TRBJ2-1 | TRBD1 | TRBV20-1 | CSASLSTSDRVLF | TGCAGTGCTAGTTTAAGTACCTCGGACAGGGTGCTCTTC
. | TRBJ2-7 | TRBD1 | TRBV7-2 | CASSPDRARYEQYF | TGTGCCAGCAGTCCGGACAGGGCTCGCTACGAGCAGTACTTC
. | TRBJ1-1 | . | TRBV5-5 | CASSLAAGETEAFF | TGTGCCAGCAGCTTGGCCGCAGGGGAAACTGAAGCTTTCTTT
. | TRBJ2-7 | TRBD2 | TRBV4-2 | CASSPHIAGGFGEQYF | TGTGCCAGCAGCCCCCACATAGCGGGGGGGTTCGGCGAGCAGTACTTC
. | TRBJ1-6 | . | TRBV19 | CASRGQHNSPLHF | TGTGCCAGTAGGGGCCAGCATAATTCACCCCTCCACTTT
. | TRBJ1-3 | TRBD1 | TRBV28 | CASSFGQVLSGNTIYF | TGTGCCAGCAGTTTTGGACAGGTACTCTCTGGAAACACCATATATTTT
. | TRBJ1-5 | . | TRBV5-4 | CASSLGQNQPQHF | TGTGCCAGCAGCTTGGGACAGAATCAGCCCCAGCATTTT
. | TRBJ2-5 | . | TRBV12-3/TRBV12-4 | CASKIGETQYF | TGTGCCAGCAAAATCGGGGAGACCCAGTACTTC
. | TRBJ1-1 | . | TRBV4-1 | CASSQATGGRIGRENTEAFF | TGCGCCAGCAGCCAAGCAACGGGGGGTCGTATAGGCCGGGAGAACACTGAAGCTTTCTTT
. | TRBJ2-3 | . | TRBV13 | CASSPGGAGADTQYF | TGTGCCAGCAGCCCTGGGGGCGCCGGGGCAGATACGCAGTATTTT
few | TRBJ2-7 | . | TRBV27 | CASSIQGGSSYEQYF | TGTGCCAGCAGTATACAGGGTGGGAGCTCCTACGAGCAGTACTTC
. | TRBJ1-1 | TRBD1 | TRBV13 | CASSLQGQGHTEAFF | TGTGCCAGCAGCTTACAGGGACAGGGCCACACTGAAGCTTTCTTT
. | TRBJ1-2 | TRBD1 | TRBV28 | CASSILSGGGYTF | TGTGCCAGCAGCATCCTATCAGGGGGCGGCTACACCTTC
once | TRBJ2-1 | TRBD2 | TRBV30 | CAWSVRLAGDEQFF | TGTGCCTGGAGTGTACGCCTAGCGGGCGATGAGCAGTTCTTC
. | TRBJ1-1 | . | TRBV7-8 | CASSLAAGMKAFF | TGTGCCAGCAGCTTAGCGGCGGGGATGAAAGCTTTCTTT
. | TRBJ1-1 | TRBD1 | TRBV7-9 | CASTPRTGDEAFF | TGTGCCAGCACCCCTCGAACAGGGGACGAAGCTTTCTTT
. | TRBJ1-3 | TRBD1 | TRBV11-2 | CASRWTGRNTIYF | TGTGCCAGCAGATGGACAGGACGTAACACCATATATTTT
. | TRBJ2-2 | . | TRBV14 | CASSQDRVRTNTGELFF | TGTGCCAGCAGCCAAGACCGCGTCCGTACGAACACCGGGGAGCTGTTTTTT
. | TRBJ2-1 | . | TRBV11-2 | CASTETTYNEQFF | TGTGCCAGCACCGAGACTACCTACAATGAGCAGTTCTTC
once | TRBJ2-3 | TRBD1 | TRBV29-1 | CSVGTGTGGVGGDTQYF | TGCAGCGTTGGGACCGGCACAGGGGGCGTTGGTGGAGATACGCAGTATTTT
. | TRBJ2-2 | . | TRBV12-3/TRBV12-4 | CASSPANGGELFF | TGTGCCAGCAGCCCTGCGAATGGCGGGGAGCTGTTTTTT
. | TRBJ1-3 | TRBD1 | TRBV4-1 | CASSQTQGSSGNTIYF | TGCGCCAGCAGCCAGACACAGGGGTCCTCTGGAAACACCATATATTTT
. | TRBJ2-5 | TRBD2 | TRBV9 | CASSQGILAGYQETQYF | TGTGCCAGCAGTCAAGGAATCCTAGCGGGCTACCAAGAGACCCAGTACTTC
. | TRBJ2-7 | . | TRBV6-5 | CASSATFSAYEQYF | TGTGCCAGCAGCGCGACTTTCTCCGCCTACGAGCAGTACTTC
. | TRBJ2-5 | TRBD1 | TRBV5-1 | CASSLSGQGQETQYF | TGCGCCAGCAGCTTGTCGGGACAGGGGCAAGAGACCCAGTACTTC
. | TRBJ1-5 | TRBD1 | TRBV3-1/TRBV3-2 | CASSLRGSNQPQHF | TGTGCCAGCAGCCTCAGGGGGAGCAATCAGCCCCAGCATTTT
. | TRBJ2-2 | . | TRBV19 | CASSTKAGVTGELFF | TGTGCCAGTAGTACAAAGGCAGGGGTTACCGGGGAGCTGTTTTTT
. | TRBJ2-3 | TRBD2 | TRBV10-2 | CASPPRGFVDTQYF | TGCGCCAGCCCCCCGCGGGGGTTTGTAGATACGCAGTATTTT
. | TRBJ2-1 | . | TRBV4-3 | CASSQVRATEQFF | TGCGCCAGCAGCCAAGTAAGAGCGACTGAGCAGTTCTTC
. | TRBJ2-1 | . | TRBV11-2 | CASTGEANEQFF | TGTGCCAGCACTGGAGAGGCAAATGAGCAGTTCTTC
once | TRBJ2-6 | TRBD1 | TRBV9 | CASSVGTGGYNSGANVLTF | TGTGCCAGCAGCGTAGGAACAGGGGGCTATAACTCTGGGGCCAACGTCCTGACTTTC
. | TRBJ2-5 | TRBD2 | TRBV12-3/TRBV12-4 | CASSSGGETQYF | TGTGCCAGCAGTTCGGGGGGAGAGACCCAGTACTTC
. | TRBJ2-7 | . | TRBV19 | CASSSGGTYEQYF | TGTGCCAGTAGTTCTGGGGGGACCTACGAGCAGTACTTC
. | TRBJ1-2 | . | TRBV21-1 | CASSKAKCRGPRDAYTF | TGTGCCAGCAGCAAAGCGAAGTGCCGAGGGCCCCGGGATGCCTACACCTTC
. | TRBJ2-2 | . | TRBV15 | CATSRDPRTSGELFF | TGTGCCACCAGCAGAGACCCGCGGACTTCCGGGGAGCTGTTTTTT
. | TRBJ1-2 | . | TRBV5-1 | CASSLLGGEDGYTF | TGCGCCAGCAGCCTCCTAGGGGGGGAGGATGGCTACACCTTC
. | TRBJ2-1 | . | TRBV6-5 | CASSPIGGSYNEQFF | TGTGCCAGCAGCCCGATAGGGGGCTCCTACAATGAGCAGTTCTTC
. | TRBJ1-2 | . | TRBV27 | CASSLSPEVYGYTF | TGTGCCAGCAGTTTAAGTCCAGAAGTGTATGGCTACACCTTC
. | TRBJ1-5 | . | TRBV28 | CATGTLVNQPQHF | TGTGCCACCGGGACTTTAGTGAATCAGCCCCAGCATTTT